This T cell receptor beta chain was sequenced during a study of T cells in Graves' hyperthyroidism and ophthalmopathy (dated by TCRdb to between 2018 and 2021). With regard to the full study: Peripheral blood samples were taken at the time of initial diagnosis, prior to any treatment. To identify TCR V-J signatures that set the groups apart, the researchers used a discovery cohort of about a hundred patients, made up of roughly 40 with Graves' ophthalmopathy and about 59 with stable Graves' hyperthyroidism. After blood sampling, hyperthyroidism patients were treated with methimazole at a starting dose of 30 mg daily, and ophthalmopathy patients were treated with high-dose intravenous methylprednisolone. According to the paper, TCR Vbeta CDR3 sequencing was carried out on 135 peripheral blood samples, which came from 40 to 45 ophthalmopathy, 70 to 80 hyperthyroidism and some 17 progressor patients. The roughly 99 discovery patients were divided at random into training and test sets in a 7:3 ratio. The study also compared thyroid tissue and blood T-cell repertoires from several Graves' hyperthyroidism patients. Whether ophthalmopathy could be predicted prospectively was tested in an independent validation cohort made up of approximately 19 hyperthyroidism patients plus 17 patients who later progressed to ophthalmopathy.

This clonotype was seen only a few times. What antigen it recognizes has not been identified. No qualities accompany the bases; no much larger clone lies one base away. In the ophthalmopathy patients, disease was moderately to severely active, with a Clinical Activity Score of 3 or more, a NOSPECS grade of 4 or more, and a duration of less than 3 months. Any patient with an uncontrolled infection, another autoimmune disease, pregnancy or lactation was excluded. Diagnoses were based on clinical symptoms, serum thyroxine and TRAb, thyroid ultrasound and orbital computed tomography. PBMCs were separated from roughly 9.6 ml of fresh peripheral blood using Ficoll-Paque density gradient centrifugation. Trizol reagent was used to extract total RNA, and RNA quality was then checked on an Agilent 2100 Bioanalyzer. For this chain, trimming is 6 bases at the V end and 6 bases at the J end, and the number of junction bases without a gene match is 14. From the germline V gene, CDR1 is MGHDK and CDR2 is SYGVNS. The CDR3 covers 17 residues, taking in both the cysteine and the phenylalanine. CDR3 DNA is the only sequence kept; it has 51 bases, read in frame from the first base.

What the research found in general, with its limitations: In validation, the model predicted progression to ophthalmopathy with over 65% sensitivity and approximately 78% specificity, a median of 6.5 months before onset. No statistical method was used to set the sample size in advance, and investigators knew the group allocation. A model built on a 13 V-J signature distinguished ophthalmopathy from stable hyperthyroidism, reaching 85% to 90% sensitivity and 81.08% specificity in cross-validation and 80%/75% in testing. Most expanded thyroid clonotypes (frequency above 0.001) were also found in blood, which suggests that blood repertoires may mirror thyroid immune responses.

Amplification of TCR beta CDR3 regions was carried out from RNA transcripts. The first round of RT-PCR for the TCR CDR3 was performed with the HTBI primer set and the Qiagen OneStep RT-PCR kit. The libraries were constructed in a second round of multiplex PCR and then size-selected and purified. Libraries were sequenced paired-end with 100 bp reads on an Illumina HiSeq2000. The published analysis was carried out like this. SOAPnuke was used to process the raw data, with reads discarded if the reads contained adapters or uncalled bases, had a mean Phred below 15, or lacked an exact constant-primer or identifier match. High-quality paired reads were merged using COPE v1.2.5, and each unique nucleotide sequence was defined as a clonotype. MiTCR v1.1 was used to align clonotypes to the IMGT TRBV, TRBD and TRBJ reference segments. The analysis included only V-J combinations with a frequency above 0.0001, which together covered more than 98% of the repertoires. The TCS score was defined as F50 (clonal expansion) divided by E x V (chaos), with BLOSUM62-based TCRdist calculated between CDR3 peptides within each V-J. Welch's t-statistics and random forest reduced roughly 530 V-J features to about 13, which were used in a naive Bayes classifier (R e1071). The public reads were reprocessed in TCRdb via fastp at Q25 and MiXCR, keeping in-frame beta chains. Each entry merges the rows of one CDR3 protein and shows their most common DNA and genes. TCRdb, not the original authors, processed these V and J calls. In this sample the table shows approximately 600,000 distinct CDR3 sequences, 12% to 15% of which occur a single time. The leading ten clones occupy less than 9% of the sample.

The chain uses TRBV25-1 and TRBJ1-6; 7 bases in between match TRBD1. The clonotype was recovered from a woman under 30 with Graves' ophthalmopathy. Sequencing used blood. The CDR3 region reads CASRDLQGFGRNSPLHF. The DNA is TGTGCCAGCAGGGATCTACAGGGGTTCGGTCGTAATTCACCCCTCCACTTT. With the portions outside the CDR3 filled from the reference TRBV25-1 and TRBJ1-6 genes, the complete variable region becomes EADIYQTPRYLVIGTGKKITLECSQTMGHDKMYWYQQDPGMELHLIHYSYGVNSTEKGDLSSESTVSRIRTEHFPLTLESARPSHTSQYLCASRDLQGFGRNSPLHFGNGTRLTVT.